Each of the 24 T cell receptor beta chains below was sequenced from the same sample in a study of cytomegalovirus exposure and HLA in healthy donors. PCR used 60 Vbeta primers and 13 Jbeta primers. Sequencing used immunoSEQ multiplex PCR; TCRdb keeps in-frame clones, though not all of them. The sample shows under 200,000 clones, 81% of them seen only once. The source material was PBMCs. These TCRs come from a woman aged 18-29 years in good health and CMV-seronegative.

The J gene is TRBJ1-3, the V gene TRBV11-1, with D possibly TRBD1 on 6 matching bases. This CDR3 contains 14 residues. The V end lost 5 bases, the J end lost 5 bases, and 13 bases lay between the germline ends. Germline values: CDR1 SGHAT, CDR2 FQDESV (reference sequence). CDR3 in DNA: TGTGCCAGCAGCCCCGGGACAACAAGAAACACCATATATTTT. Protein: CASSPGTTRNTIYF.

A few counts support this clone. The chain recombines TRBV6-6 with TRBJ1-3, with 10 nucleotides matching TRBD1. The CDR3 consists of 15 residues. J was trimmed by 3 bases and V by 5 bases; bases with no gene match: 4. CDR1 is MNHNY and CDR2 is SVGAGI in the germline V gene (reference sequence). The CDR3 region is CASSPGTGVGNTIYF. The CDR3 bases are TGTGCCAGCAGTCCCGGGACAGGGGTTGGAAACACCATATATTTT.

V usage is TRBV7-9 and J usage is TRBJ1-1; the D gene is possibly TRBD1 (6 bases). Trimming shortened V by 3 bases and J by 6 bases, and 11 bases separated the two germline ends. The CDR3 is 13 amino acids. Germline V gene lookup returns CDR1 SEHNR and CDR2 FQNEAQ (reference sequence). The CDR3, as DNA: TGTGCCAGCAGCTTGGGACAAGGCGCTGAAGCTTTCTTT. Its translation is CASSLGQGAEAFF.

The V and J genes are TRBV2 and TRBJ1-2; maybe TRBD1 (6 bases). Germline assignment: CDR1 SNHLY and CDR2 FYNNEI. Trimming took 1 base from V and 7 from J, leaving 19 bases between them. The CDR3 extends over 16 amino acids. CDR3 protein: CASSEGIDRWGLGYTF. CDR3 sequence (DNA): TGTGCCAGCAGTGAAGGGATAGACAGGTGGGGGCTTGGCTACACCTTC.

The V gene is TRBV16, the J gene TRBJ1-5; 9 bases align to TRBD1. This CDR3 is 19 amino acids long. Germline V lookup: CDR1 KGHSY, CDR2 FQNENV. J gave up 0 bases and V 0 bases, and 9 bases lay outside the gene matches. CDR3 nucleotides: TGTGCCAGCAGCCAATCTGCGGGACAGGGCCCATATAGCAATCAGCCCCAGCATTTT. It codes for CASSQSAGQGPYSNQPQHF.

The CDR3 loop reads CASSPPSSYEQYF. As DNA, the CDR3 is TGTGCCAGCTCACCTCCGAGCTCCTACGAGCAGTACTTC. The chain is built from TRBV18 and TRBJ2-7; D gene ambiguous. There are 13 residues in the CDR3. Germline values: CDR1 KGHSH, CDR2 LQKENI. V was trimmed by 3 bases and J by 0 bases, leaving 6 bases between them.

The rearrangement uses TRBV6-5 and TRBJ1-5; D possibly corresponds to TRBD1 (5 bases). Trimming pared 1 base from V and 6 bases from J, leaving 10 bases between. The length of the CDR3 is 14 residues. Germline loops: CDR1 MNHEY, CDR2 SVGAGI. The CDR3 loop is CASSYLRGGQPQHF. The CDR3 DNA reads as TGTGCCAGCAGTTACTTGCGGGGGGGTCAGCCCCAGCATTTT.

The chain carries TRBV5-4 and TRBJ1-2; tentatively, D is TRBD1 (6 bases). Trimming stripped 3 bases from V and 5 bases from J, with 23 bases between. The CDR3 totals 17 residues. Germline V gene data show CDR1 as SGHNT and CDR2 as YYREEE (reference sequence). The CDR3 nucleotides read TGTGCCAGCAGCTGGGGGGGGTCTTTTGCAGGGGAGTATGGCTACACCTTC. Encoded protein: CASSWGGSFAGEYGYTF.

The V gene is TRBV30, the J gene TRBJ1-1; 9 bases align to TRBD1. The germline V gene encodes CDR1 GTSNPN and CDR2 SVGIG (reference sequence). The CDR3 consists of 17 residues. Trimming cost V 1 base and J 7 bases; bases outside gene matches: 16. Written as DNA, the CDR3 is TGTGCCTGGAGTGCCCGCCGGGACAGGGTTGGTTATGGTGAAGCTTTCTTT. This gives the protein CAWSARRDRVGYGEAFF.

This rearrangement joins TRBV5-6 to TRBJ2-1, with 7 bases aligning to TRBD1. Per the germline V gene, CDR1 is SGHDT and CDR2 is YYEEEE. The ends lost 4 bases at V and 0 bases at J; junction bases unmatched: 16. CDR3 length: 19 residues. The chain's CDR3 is CASSGVKGAVGNSYNEQFF. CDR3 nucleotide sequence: TGTGCCAGCAGCGGGGTGAAGGGGGCGGTAGGTAACTCCTACAATGAGCAGTTCTTC.

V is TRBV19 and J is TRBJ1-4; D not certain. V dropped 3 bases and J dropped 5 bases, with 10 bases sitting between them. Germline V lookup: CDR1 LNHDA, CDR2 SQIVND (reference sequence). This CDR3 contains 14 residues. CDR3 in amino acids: CASSIWEDNEKLFF. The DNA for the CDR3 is TGTGCCAGTAGTATCTGGGAGGACAATGAAAAACTGTTTTTT.

The CDR3: CASSAQVAAGNTIYF. CDR3 nucleotides: TGTGCCAGCAGTGCCCAAGTGGCAGCTGGAAACACCATATATTTT. The chain couples TRBV11-2 to TRBJ1-3; D remains ambiguous. CDR1 is SGHAT and CDR2 is FQNNGV in the germline V gene. V gave up 6 bases and J gave up 2 bases, with 14 bases separating them. The CDR3 runs to 15 residues.

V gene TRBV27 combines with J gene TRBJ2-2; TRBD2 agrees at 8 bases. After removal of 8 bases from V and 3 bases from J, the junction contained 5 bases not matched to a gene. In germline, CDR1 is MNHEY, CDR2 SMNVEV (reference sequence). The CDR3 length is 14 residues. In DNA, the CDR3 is TGTGCCAGCCGACCGGGACTAGACACCGGGGAGCTGTTTTTT. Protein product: CASRPGLDTGELFF.

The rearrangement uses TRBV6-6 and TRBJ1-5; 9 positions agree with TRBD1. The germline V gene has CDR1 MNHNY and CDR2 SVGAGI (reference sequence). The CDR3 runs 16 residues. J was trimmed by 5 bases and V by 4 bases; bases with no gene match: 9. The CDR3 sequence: CASSSSLQGADQPQHF. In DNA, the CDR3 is TGTGCCAGCAGTTCCTCCCTACAGGGGGCTGATCAGCCCCAGCATTTT.

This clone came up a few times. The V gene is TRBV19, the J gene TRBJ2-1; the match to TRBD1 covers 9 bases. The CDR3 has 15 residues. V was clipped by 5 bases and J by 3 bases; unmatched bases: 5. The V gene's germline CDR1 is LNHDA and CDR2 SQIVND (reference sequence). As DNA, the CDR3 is TGTGCCAGTAGTCCCGGGACAGGGTACTACAATGAGCAGTTCTTC. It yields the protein CASSPGTGYYNEQFF.

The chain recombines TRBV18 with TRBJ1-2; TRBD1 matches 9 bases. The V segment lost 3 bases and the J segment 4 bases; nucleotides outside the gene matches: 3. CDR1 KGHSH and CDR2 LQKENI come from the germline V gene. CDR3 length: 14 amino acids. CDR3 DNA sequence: TGTGCCAGCTCACCCCCGGGACAGGGCTATGGCTACACCTTC. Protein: CASSPPGQGYGYTF.

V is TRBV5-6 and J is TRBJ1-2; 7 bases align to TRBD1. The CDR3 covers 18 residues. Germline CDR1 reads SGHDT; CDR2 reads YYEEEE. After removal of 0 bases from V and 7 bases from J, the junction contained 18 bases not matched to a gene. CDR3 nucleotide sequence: TGTGCCAGCAGCTTGGTGTGGGACAGTGAATATTCCCAATTTGGCTACACCTTC. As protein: CASSLVWDSEYSQFGYTF.

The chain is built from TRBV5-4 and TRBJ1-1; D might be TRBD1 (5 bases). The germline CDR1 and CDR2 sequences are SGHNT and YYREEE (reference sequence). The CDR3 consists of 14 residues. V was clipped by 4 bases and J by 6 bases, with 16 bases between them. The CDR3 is CASSPTRVGAEAFF. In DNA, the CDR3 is TGTGCCAGCAGCCCTACACGAGTAGGGGCTGAAGCTTTCTTT.

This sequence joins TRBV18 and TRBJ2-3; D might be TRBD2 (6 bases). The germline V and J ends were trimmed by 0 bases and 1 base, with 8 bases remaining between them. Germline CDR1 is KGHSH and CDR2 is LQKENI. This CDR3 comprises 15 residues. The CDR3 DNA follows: TGTGCCAGCTCACCACCGGCTAGCGGCACAGATACGCAGTATTTT. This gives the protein CASSPPASGTDTQYF. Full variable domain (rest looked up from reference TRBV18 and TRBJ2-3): NAGVMQNPRHLVRRRGQEARLRCSPMKGHSHVYWYRQLPEEGLKFMVYLQKENIIDESGMPKERFSAEFPKEGPSILRIQQVVRGDSAAYFCASSPPASGTDTQYFGPGTRLTVL.

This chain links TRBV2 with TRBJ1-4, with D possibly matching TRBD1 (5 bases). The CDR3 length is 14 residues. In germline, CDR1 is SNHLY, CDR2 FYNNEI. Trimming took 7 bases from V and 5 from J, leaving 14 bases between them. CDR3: CASIMTVGNEKLFF. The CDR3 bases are TGTGCCAGCATAATGACAGTCGGGAATGAAAAACTGTTTTTT.

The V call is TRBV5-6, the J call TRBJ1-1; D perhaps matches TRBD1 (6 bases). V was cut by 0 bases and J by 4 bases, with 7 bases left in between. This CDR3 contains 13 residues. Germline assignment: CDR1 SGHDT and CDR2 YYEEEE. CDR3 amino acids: CASSLGTVTEAFF. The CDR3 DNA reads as TGTGCCAGCAGCTTGGGGACAGTCACTGAAGCTTTCTTT.

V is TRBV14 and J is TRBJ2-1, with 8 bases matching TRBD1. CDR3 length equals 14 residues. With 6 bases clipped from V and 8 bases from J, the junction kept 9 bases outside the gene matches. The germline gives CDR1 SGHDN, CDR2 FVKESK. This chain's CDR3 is CASRLGQDLYEQFF. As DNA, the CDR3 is TGTGCCAGCAGGCTGGGACAGGATCTTTATGAGCAGTTCTTC.

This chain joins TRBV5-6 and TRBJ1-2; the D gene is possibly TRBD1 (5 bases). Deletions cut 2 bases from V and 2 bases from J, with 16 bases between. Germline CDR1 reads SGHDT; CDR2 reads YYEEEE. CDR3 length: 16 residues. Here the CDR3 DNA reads TGTGCCAGCAGCTTCTACCTATCCAGGGAAAACTATGGCTACACCTTC. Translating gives CASSFYLSRENYGYTF. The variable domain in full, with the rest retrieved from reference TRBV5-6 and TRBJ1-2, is DAGVTQSPTHLIKTRGQQVTLRCSPKSGHDTVSWYQQALGQGPQFIFQYYEEEERQRGNFPDRFSGHQFPNYSSELNVNALLLGDSALYLCASSFYLSRENYGYTFGSGTRLTVV.

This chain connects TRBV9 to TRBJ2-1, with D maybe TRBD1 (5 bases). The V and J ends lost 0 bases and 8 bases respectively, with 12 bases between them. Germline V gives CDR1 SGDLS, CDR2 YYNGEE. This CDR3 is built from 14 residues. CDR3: CASSVGQGADEQFF. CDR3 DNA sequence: TGTGCCAGCAGCGTAGGTCAGGGTGCGGATGAGCAGTTCTTC. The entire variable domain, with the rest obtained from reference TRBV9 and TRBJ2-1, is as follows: DSGVTQTPKHLITATGQRVTLRCSPRSGDLSVYWYQQSLDQGLQFLIQYYNGEERAKGNILERFSAQQFPDLHSELNLSSLELGDSALYFCASSVGQGADEQFFGPGTRLTVL.